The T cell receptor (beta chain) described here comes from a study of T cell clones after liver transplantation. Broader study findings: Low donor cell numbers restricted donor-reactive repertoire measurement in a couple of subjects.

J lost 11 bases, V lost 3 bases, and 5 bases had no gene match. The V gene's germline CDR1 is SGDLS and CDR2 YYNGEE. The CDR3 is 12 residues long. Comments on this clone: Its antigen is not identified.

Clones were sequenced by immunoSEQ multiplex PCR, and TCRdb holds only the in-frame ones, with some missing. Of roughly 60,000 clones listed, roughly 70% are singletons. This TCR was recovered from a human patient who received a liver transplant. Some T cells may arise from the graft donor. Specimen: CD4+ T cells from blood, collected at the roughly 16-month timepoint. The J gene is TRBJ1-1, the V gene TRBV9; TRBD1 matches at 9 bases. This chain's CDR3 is CASSGGQGIAFF. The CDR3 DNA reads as TGTGCCAGCAGCGGGGGACAGGGAATCGCTTTCTTT.